These 13 T cell receptor beta chains originate from one sample sequenced in a study of circulating and synovial CD4+ cells in juvenile arthritis. Here immunoSEQ multiplex PCR was the method, and the copy in TCRdb shows in-frame clones only, minus some. This sample yields a few thousand clones, of which roughly 90% are seen a single time; around 3.5% belongs to the top ten. The specimen sequenced was HLA-DR+ CD4+ T cells from blood. The subset: circulating pathogenic-like lymphocytes, sorted as HLA-DR+CD14-CD3+CD4+CD25low/- blood T cells. The receptor set was obtained from a human donor with juvenile idiopathic arthritis.

The genes are TRBV6-5 and TRBJ2-7, with 8 positions matching TRBD1. V lost 2 bases, J lost 6 bases, and 9 bases stayed unmatched. The CDR3 consists of 15 residues. Germline CDR1 and CDR2: MNHEY and SVGAGI. CDR3 residues: CASSYGTGGPGEQYF. CDR3 coding DNA: TGTGCCAGCAGTTACGGGACAGGCGGTCCTGGCGAGCAGTACTTC.

The rearrangement links TRBV7-8 to TRBJ2-4, with D perhaps TRBD2 (6 bases). CDR1 is SGHVS and CDR2 is FQNEAQ in the germline V gene. V was clipped by 3 bases and J by 1 base, with 10 bases between them. The length of the CDR3 is 15 residues. As DNA, the CDR3 is TGTGCCAGCAGCTTTGGAGGGGCTGCCAAAAACATTCAGTACTTC. It encodes CASSFGGAAKNIQYF.

The chain is built from TRBV10-1 and TRBJ2-1; D possibly corresponds to TRBD2 (7 bases). The germline gives CDR1 WNHNN, CDR2 SYGVQD (reference sequence). The CDR3 is made up of 18 amino acids. Trimming stripped 0 bases from V and 1 base from J, with 16 bases between. The CDR3 spells CASSESRGGPRSYNEQFF. Written as DNA, the CDR3 is TGCGCCAGCAGTGAGTCTAGGGGGGGGCCGAGATCCTACAATGAGCAGTTCTTC.

This chain connects TRBV10-3 to TRBJ2-7; maybe TRBD2 (7 bases). Germline CDR1 and CDR2: ENHRY and SYGVKD. This CDR3 comprises 16 residues. The V end was cut by 0 bases, the J end by 0 bases, with 12 bases between. CDR3 coding DNA: TGTGCCATCAGTGAGTCAGGGGGGGGGAACTCCTACGAGCAGTACTTC. This codes for CAISESGGGNSYEQYF.

This chain joins TRBV25-1 and TRBJ1-1; 9 bases map to TRBD1. Losses at the gene ends were 3 bases for V and 11 bases for J; bases not matched to a gene: 4. The CDR3 loop spans 12 amino acids. Looked up from germline, CDR1 is MGHDK and CDR2 is SYGVNS. The CDR3 here is CASSDGTGRAFF. The CDR3 DNA follows: TGTGCCAGCAGTGACGGGACAGGGAGGGCTTTCTTT.

The chain has TRBV7-9 and TRBJ2-5, with TRBD2 identical over 11 bases. Unmatched junction bases numbered 4, after V lost 1 base and J lost 0 bases. There are 17 residues in the CDR3. Germline V gene sequence: CDR1 SEHNR, CDR2 FQNEAQ (reference sequence). The CDR3 sequence: CASSLGVAGGHQETQYF. CDR3 DNA sequence: TGTGCCAGCAGCTTAGGAGTAGCGGGGGGGCACCAAGAGACCCAGTACTTC.

The V and J genes are TRBV5-1 and TRBJ2-3; 13 nucleotides agree with TRBD2. CDR1 SGHRS and CDR2 YFSETQ come from the germline V gene. With V trimmed by 0 bases and J by 5 bases, 0 bases remained unmatched. This CDR3 region has 15 residues. DNA of the CDR3: TGCGCCAGCAGCTTGGGACTAGCGGGGGGAGATACGCAGTATTTT. Protein sequence: CASSLGLAGGDTQYF.

The chain carries TRBV27 and TRBJ1-2, with 7 bases matching TRBD1. The length of the CDR3 is 15 residues. Germline CDR1 reads MNHEY; CDR2 reads SMNVEV (reference sequence). Trimming cost V 5 bases and J 3 bases; bases outside gene matches: 9. Written as DNA, the CDR3 is TGTGCCAGCAGTCCTACGCTAGGGGGCGACTATGGCTACACCTTC. Translating gives CASSPTLGGDYGYTF.

The chain is built from TRBV7-3 and TRBJ1-5; a weak D match, TRBD1 (6 bases). From germline, CDR1 is SGHTA and CDR2 FQGTGA. The CDR3 sequence is 15 residues long. V lost 8 bases to trimming and J lost 0 bases, with 14 bases between them. CDR3 sequence: CASRRGGSSNQPQHF. The CDR3 DNA is TGTGCCAGCCGCCGTGGGGGCAGTAGCAATCAGCCCCAGCATTTT.

The chain combines TRBV29-1 with TRBJ1-2; the D gene is possibly TRBD1 (6 bases). The germline V gene has CDR1 SQVTM and CDR2 ANQGSEA. V lost 1 base and J lost 5, with 17 bases in between. The CDR3 totals 15 residues. The CDR3 nucleotides read TGCAGCGTTGAAGTAGCCGGGACAAAAAATTATGGCTACACCTTC. Its translation is CSVEVAGTKNYGYTF.

Notes on this clone: Other DNA sequences within the sample encode an identical CDR3. The chain has TRBV5-6 and TRBJ1-5, with a possible D match to TRBD1 (5 bases). The length of the CDR3 is 15 residues. CDR1 and CDR2 (germline): SGHDT, YYEEEE. V lost 2 bases, J lost 7 bases, and 16 bases lay in between. As DNA, the CDR3 is TGTGCCAGCAGCTTATTTGGGCAGGGAGGCCAGCCCCAGCATTTT. Its protein is CASSLFGQGGQPQHF.

CDR3 in DNA: TGTGCCAGCAGCTCGACGGGGAGGGCGTCGTGGGGAATATATGAAAAACTGTTTTTT. It specifies CASSSTGRASWGIYEKLFF. V is TRBV11-2 and J is TRBJ1-4; no firm D call. Germline V gives CDR1 SGHAT, CDR2 FQNNGV. This CDR3 has 19 amino acids. V was trimmed by 4 bases and J by 6 bases, leaving 27 bases between them.

The chain uses TRBV1 and TRBJ1-1; TRBD1, the D gene given by the table, was not confirmed from the DNA. TRBV1 is termed a pseudogene. This CDR3 is 13 amino acids long. The DNA for the CDR3 is TGCACCAGCAGCCTGACAGGGAGCACTGAAGCTTTCTTT. This translates into CTSSLTGSTEAFF.